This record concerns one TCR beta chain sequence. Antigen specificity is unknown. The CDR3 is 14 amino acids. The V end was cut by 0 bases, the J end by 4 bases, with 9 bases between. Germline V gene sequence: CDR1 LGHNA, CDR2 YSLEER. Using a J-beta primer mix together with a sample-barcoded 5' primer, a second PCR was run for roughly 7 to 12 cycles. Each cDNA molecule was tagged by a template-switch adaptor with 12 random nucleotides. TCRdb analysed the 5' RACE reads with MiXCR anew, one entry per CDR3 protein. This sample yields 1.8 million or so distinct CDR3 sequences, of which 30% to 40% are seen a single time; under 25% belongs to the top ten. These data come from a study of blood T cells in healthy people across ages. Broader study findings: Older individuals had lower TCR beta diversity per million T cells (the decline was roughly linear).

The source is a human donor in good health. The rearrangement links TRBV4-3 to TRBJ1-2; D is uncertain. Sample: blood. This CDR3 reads CASSQDYETYGYTF. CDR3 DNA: TGCGCCAGCAGCCAAGATTATGAGACCTATGGCTACACCTTC.